Each of the 15 T cell receptor beta chains below was sequenced from the same sample in a study of radiotherapy plus CTLA-4 blockade in lung cancer. TCRdb keeps only in-frame clones here, not all; method: immunoSEQ multiplex PCR. The table lists roughly 98,000 clones, approximately 82% of them singletons. The sequencing here drew on peripheral blood, taken from a patient treated with radiotherapy plus ipilimumab. The receptor set was obtained from a human donor with non-small cell lung cancer that progressed on radiotherapy plus ipilimumab.

The chain carries TRBV11-3 and TRBJ1-1; 9 bases fit TRBD1. Germline V gene data show CDR1 as SGHNT and CDR2 as YENEEA. V shed 5 bases and J 3 bases; nucleotides not matched to a gene: 7. CDR3 length equals 15 residues. The CDR3 here is CASSPGTGRYTEAFF. CDR3 in DNA: TGTGCCAGCAGCCCCGGGACAGGGAGGTACACTGAAGCTTTCTTT.

The V call is TRBV27, the J call TRBJ1-1; unclear D gene. Between the trimmed V and J ends, which lost 6 bases and 0 bases, there was a span of 11 bases. CDR3 length: 14 residues. The germline V gene has CDR1 MNHEY and CDR2 SMNVEV (reference sequence). Written as DNA, the CDR3 is TGTGCCAGCAGGCCCGGACGGATGAACACTGAAGCTTTCTTT. It translates to CASRPGRMNTEAFF.

The chain employs TRBV7-2 and TRBJ2-2, with unresolved D. Germline CDR1 reads SGHTA; CDR2 reads FQGNSA. Between the trimmed V and J ends, which lost 5 bases and 4 bases, there was a span of 11 bases. The CDR3 is 14 amino acids. This chain's CDR3 is CASSISAITGELFF. The CDR3 coding sequence is TGTGCCAGCAGCATCTCGGCTATCACCGGGGAGCTGTTTTTT.

The chain joins TRBV6-6 to TRBJ1-1; D remains ambiguous. The CDR3 is made up of 14 amino acids. CDR1 is MNHNY and CDR2 is SVGAGI in the germline V gene (reference sequence). The V gene lost 2 bases and the J gene lost 0 bases, with 7 bases spanning the gap. CDR3 in amino acids: CASSYDRMNTEAFF. CDR3 in DNA: TGTGCCAGCAGTTACGACCGGATGAACACTGAAGCTTTCTTT.

This clone was picked up a small number of times. The genes are TRBV10-3 and TRBJ1-6, with TRBD1 matching over 7 bases. The CDR3 loop spans 14 amino acids. Germline CDR1 is ENHRY and CDR2 is SYGVKD. The V gene end was trimmed by 6 bases and the J gene end by 7 bases; junction bases not matched to a gene: 6. CDR3 sequence: CAISTGTANSPLHF. The CDR3 DNA is TGTGCCATCAGCACCGGGACAGCCAATTCACCCCTCCACTTT.

This rearrangement joins TRBV28 to TRBJ1-2, with 7 bases that match TRBD1. The CDR3 is made up of 14 amino acids. Germline V CDR1 and CDR2: MDHEN, SYDVKM. Trimming took 4 bases from V and 7 from J; bases not matched to a gene: 9. The CDR3 nucleotides are TGTGCCAGCAGTTCTGACAGGGAAATGGGTGGCTACACCTTC. This gives the protein CASSSDREMGGYTF.

V is TRBV28 and J is TRBJ1-2; 7 nucleotides align to TRBD1. The germline V gene encodes CDR1 MDHEN and CDR2 SYDVKM. The CDR3 has 13 amino acids. V was clipped by 5 bases and J by 7 bases; unmatched bases: 7. As DNA, the CDR3 is TGTGCCAGCAGTGACAGGGCCCGACGTGGCTACACCTTC. Translating gives CASSDRARRGYTF.

The rearrangement uses TRBV7-2 and TRBJ2-3; D is uncertain. Germline lookup yields CDR1 SGHTA and CDR2 FQGNSA. CDR3 length equals 13 residues. Trimming cost V 1 base and J 1 base, with 3 bases left between them. The CDR3 protein is CASSLGGTDTQYF. Written as DNA, the CDR3 is TGTGCCAGCAGCTTAGGGGGCACAGATACGCAGTATTTT.

The gene calls are TRBV7-3 and TRBJ2-3; D gene unclear. The germline V gene has CDR1 SGHTA and CDR2 FQGTGA. This CDR3 has 12 amino acids. With 2 bases removed from V and 4 bases from J, the gap between germline ends came to 4 bases. The CDR3 protein is CASSLEADTQYF. CDR3 DNA: TGTGCCAGCAGCTTAGAGGCAGATACGCAGTATTTT.

V gene TRBV28 combines with J gene TRBJ1-2; 8 nucleotides line up with TRBD1. The length of the CDR3 is 16 residues. CDR1 MDHEN and CDR2 SYDVKM come from the germline V gene. V shed 6 bases and J 0 bases; nucleotides not matched to a gene: 9. The CDR3 reads CASSLPGGAANYGYTF. The CDR3 DNA reads TGTGCCAGCAGCCTACCAGGGGGCGCGGCTAACTATGGCTACACCTTC.

The genes are TRBV29-1 and TRBJ1-4; D gene uncertain. Germline CDR1 SQVTM, CDR2 ANQGSEA. The CDR3 is made up of 13 amino acids. Trimming removed 1 base at V and 8 bases at J, with 11 bases between. CDR3 loop: CSVEVQLGEKLFF. The DNA of the CDR3 is TGCAGCGTTGAAGTCCAGCTGGGGGAAAAACTGTTTTTT.

V gene TRBV7-8 combines with J gene TRBJ2-7, with 11 nucleotides matching TRBD2. CDR3 size: 15 residues. Germline V gene data show CDR1 as SGHVS and CDR2 as FQNEAQ. J gave up 5 bases and V 5 bases, and 8 bases lay outside the gene matches. CDR3 nucleotides: TGTGCCAGCAGCCCAACTAGCGGGAGTGTCCACGAGCAGTACTTC. This gives the protein CASSPTSGSVHEQYF.

This chain joins TRBV28 and TRBJ1-2; the match to TRBD1 covers 11 bases. From germline, CDR1 is MDHEN and CDR2 SYDVKM. The V gene end was trimmed by 6 bases and the J gene end by 6 bases; junction bases not matched to a gene: 6. CDR3 length: 14 amino acids. The CDR3 spells CASSPGQGAHGYTF. CDR3 sequence (DNA): TGTGCCAGCAGCCCTGGACAGGGGGCACATGGCTACACCTTC.

This chain joins TRBV29-1 and TRBJ1-1; tentatively, D is TRBD1 (5 bases). Trimming left V 3 bases short and J 4 bases short, with 15 bases between. The CDR3 is made up of 14 amino acids. The germline gives CDR1 SQVTM, CDR2 ANQGSEA. This chain's CDR3 is CSVDWGSSGTEAFF. Here the CDR3 DNA reads TGCAGCGTTGATTGGGGGAGCAGCGGCACTGAAGCTTTCTTT.

The V gene is TRBV6-1, the J gene TRBJ2-3; 10 bases align to TRBD2. CDR3 length equals 15 residues. Germline values: CDR1 MNHNS, CDR2 SASEGT. Trimming at V came to 10 bases and at J to 5 bases, leaving 12 bases not matched to a gene. DNA for the CDR3: TGTGCCACAAATCAGCGGGGGGGCCGGGAAGATACGCAGTATTTT. Its protein product is CATNQRGGREDTQYF.